This TCR beta chain is from a study of vaccination effects on CD4 cells after COVID-19 (dated by TCRdb to between 2021 and 2024). About the investigation overall: Two doses of either the BNT162b2 or the mRNA-1273 mRNA SARS-CoV-2 vaccine were administered to participants. SARS-CoV-2 spike-specific CD4+ TCR repertoires were compared before and after mRNA vaccination in COVID-19 convalescent patients and in infection-naive vaccine recipients. The full study included over 8 COVID-19 convalescent patients and a handful of SARS-CoV-2-naive healthy vaccine recipients. Cultures from other donors in the study were sequenced with the Oncomine TCR Beta short-read assay on an Illumina iSeq 100.

This clone occurred a few times. Its antigen remains unidentified. The sample holds no much larger clone one base away, and base qualities are not on file. In the ViraFEST assay, PBMC were stimulated with viral peptide pools, and TCR sequencing was then used to find antigen-specific CD4+ T cell clonotypes based on their expansion. After around 10 days of culture, CD4+ T cells were isolated with the EasySep CD4+ T cell isolation kit. None of the healthy vaccine recipients had a prior SARS-CoV-2 infection, which was confirmed by nucleocapsid antibody tests that came back negative both before and after vaccination. Approximately 2 million PBMC per well were cultured in IMDM with roughly 5% human AB serum, 8.5 to 10 IU/ml IL-2 and gentamicin, plus 10 ug/ml peptides. Half of the culture medium was replaced with fresh IL-2-containing medium on days 3 and 7. Unless noted otherwise, every peptide stimulation condition was cultured in triplicate wells. PBMC were separated from whole blood using Ficoll-Paque Plus gradient centrifugation and were then either cryopreserved at -140C or used fresh. The overlapping peptide pools covered the spike proteins of SARS-CoV-2 as well as those of the common cold coronaviruses HCoV-NL63, HCoV-OC43 and HCoV-229E. Genomic DNA was extracted from cultured CD4+ T cells with the QIAamp micro DNA kit.

The method was the immunoSEQ multiplex PCR assay. DNA from the cultured, isolated CD4+ T cells was subjected to TCR beta CDR3 sequencing. The authors' analysis ran thus. The analysis removed non-productive TCR sequences, trimmed reads to the CDR3 region, and retained only CDR3s that were 7 or more amino acids long. Antigen-specific clonotypes were identified using the MANAFEST web app by comparison of expansion in peptide wells against reference cultures. To count as positive, a clone had to show expansion at FDR<0.05 compared with the reference and with all other wells, an odds ratio above 5, and a frequency above 0.1% in two replicate wells. Clonotypes significantly expanded in SARS-CoV-2 spike wells and in at least one common cold coronavirus spike condition were defined as cross-reactive. Using the stringdist R package, CDR3 similarity was measured by Levenshtein distance, and unrooted trees were constructed with ape in R 3.6.1. TCRdb provides this immuneACCESS table in a form limited to in-frame rearrangements. Some clones are lacking; in checked studies, under half of them reflect an unresolved V gene, and why the rest are absent is not known. Clone size and the V and J calls come from that table; the DNA yielded D and trimming. In this sample the table shows about 21,000 clones, around 70% of which occur a single time. Of the sample, approximately 25% falls within the top ten clones.

The CDR3, cysteine through phenylalanine, is 10 amino acids long. Only the CDR3 portion is preserved as DNA: 30 bases, with reading frame beginning at the first base. The germline ends are 9 bases apart after V is trimmed by 5 bases and J by 11 bases. CDR1 and CDR2, looked up from the germline V gene, are MDHEN and SYDVKM. What the work shows at the level of the full study, not this receptor alone: Among healthy vaccine recipients, nearly all vaccine-induced clones were SARS-CoV-2 mono-reactive, and only 1 of 255 was cross-reactive with common cold coronaviruses. At late post-vaccination timepoints, both infection-induced and vaccine-induced clones showed marked clonal contraction, consistent with waning T cell responses. Only a small number of convalescent patients were included, and no early post-infection timepoints were available, which limited the study.

This sequence was found in a human donor who received a COVID-19 vaccine. Sequencing used CD4+ T cells from PBMCs cultured with HCoV-NL63 spike peptides, obtained before COVID-19 vaccination. The cell subset or site label of this sample denotes: HCoV-NL63 spike overlapping peptide pool stimulation. This chain joins TRBV28 to TRBJ1-2; no D segment can be confidently identified. The CDR3 protein: CASSGPRYTF. The nucleotide sequence is given as TGTGCCAGCAGTGGGCCGAGGTACACCTTC.